Presented here are 4 T cell receptor beta chains from one specimen sequenced in a study of cytomegalovirus exposure and HLA in healthy donors. The PCR used 60 Vbeta and 13 Jbeta primers. Sequencing was performed with immunoSEQ multiplex PCR; in TCRdb, only in-frame clones are kept and a portion is missing. The sample contains some 120,000 clones, 70% to 80% of which appear only once. The sequenced sample was PBMCs. These receptors all come from a young woman in good health and CMV-seronegative.

This rearrangement joins TRBV6-5 to TRBJ2-5; TRBD1 agrees at 7 bases. The CDR3 has 13 amino acids. V shed 5 bases and J 6 bases; nucleotides not matched to a gene: 6. Germline values: CDR1 MNHEY, CDR2 SVGAGI. The CDR3 here is CASSPGQRQTQYF. DNA for the CDR3: TGTGCCAGCAGTCCGGGACAGAGACAGACCCAGTACTTC.

This clone has only a few counts. V gene TRBV30 combines with J gene TRBJ1-1; 7 positions agree with TRBD1. Trimming took 0 bases from V and 5 from J; bases not matched to a gene: 9. The CDR3 contains 15 residues. The V gene's germline CDR1 is GTSNPN and CDR2 SVGIG (reference sequence). Written as DNA, the CDR3 is TGTGCCTGGAGTGTACAAGGGACAGTTAGAACTGAAGCTTTCTTT. The encoded protein is CAWSVQGTVRTEAFF.

The J gene is TRBJ1-4, the V gene TRBV6-5, with D perhaps matching TRBD1 (5 bases). This CDR3 is 12 amino acids long. Germline V gives CDR1 MNHEY, CDR2 SVGAGI. V was trimmed by 7 bases and J by 8 bases, leaving 11 bases between them. The DNA of the CDR3 is TGTGCCAGCAAGGGGCTCGGAGAAAAACTGTTTTTT. It translates to CASKGLGEKLFF.

The gene calls are TRBV2 and TRBJ1-1; no definite D call. In germline, CDR1 is SNHLY, CDR2 FYNNEI. Trimming removed 6 bases at V and 4 bases at J, with 15 bases between. This CDR3 is 14 amino acids long. The CDR3: CASSPPGAATEAFF. The CDR3 nucleotides are TGTGCCAGCAGCCCCCCGGGAGCGGCCACTGAAGCTTTCTTT. Full variable domain (remainder filled in from reference TRBV2 and TRBJ1-1): EPEVTQTPSHQVTQMGQEVILRCVPISNHLYFYWYRQILGQKVEFLVSFYNNEISEKSEIFDDQFSVERPDGSNFTLKIRSTKLEDSAMYFCASSPPGAATEAFFGQGTRLTVV.